The 32 T cell receptor beta chains reported below all come from one sample, sequenced in a study of T cell responses to AZD1222 COVID-19 vaccine. Measured with immunoSEQ multiplex PCR; TCRdb has only the in-frame clones, and not every one. In the table there are 130,000 or so clones, about 90% of which are singletons. The material sequenced was peripheral blood, taken 28 days after the second dose of the MenACWY control vaccine. Receptor source: an adult who received the MenACWY meningococcal vaccine as a control.

J is TRBJ1-5 and V is TRBV28; no clear D. In germline, CDR1 is MDHEN, CDR2 SYDVKM. There are 14 residues in the CDR3. Trimming shortened V by 6 bases and J by 4 bases, and 13 bases separated the two germline ends. This chain's CDR3 is CASRLGFGNQPQHF. The CDR3 DNA reads as TGTGCCAGCAGGCTCGGGTTTGGGAATCAGCCCCAGCATTTT.

The chain recombines TRBV7-8 with TRBJ2-7; TRBD2 aligns across 8 bases. Germline values: CDR1 SGHVS, CDR2 FQNEAQ. Unmatched junction bases numbered 17, after V lost 9 bases and J lost 4 bases. CDR3 length: 16 residues. CDR3 bases: TGTGCCAGTTCGCTCAGCGGGAGTCCCAGCTCGTACGAGCAGTACTTC. It specifies CASSLSGSPSSYEQYF.

The genes are TRBV2 and TRBJ2-7; no clear D gene. Germline V gives CDR1 SNHLY, CDR2 FYNNEI. Trimming removed 2 bases at V and 5 bases at J, with 4 bases between. The CDR3 totals 11 residues. CDR3 nucleotides: TGTGCCAGCAGTGAACAGAACGAGCAGTACTTC. This encodes CASSEQNEQYF.

Comment on this clone: The same CDR3 can be traced to other DNA sequences in this sample. CDR3 sequence (DNA): TGTGCCAGCAGTTACCAGGGAAACACTGAAGCTTTCTTT. This sequence encodes CASSYQGNTEAFF. V is TRBV6-5 and J is TRBJ1-1; possible D gene TRBD1, 5 bases. This CDR3 has 13 residues. Germline V lookup: CDR1 MNHEY, CDR2 SVGAGI. Trimming pared 2 bases from V and 2 bases from J, leaving 6 bases between.

This chain joins TRBV12-3 or TRBV12-4 and TRBJ2-7; 7 bases are shared with TRBD1. The V gene end was trimmed by 5 bases and the J gene end by 3 bases; junction bases not matched to a gene: 4. This CDR3 is built from 13 residues. The DNA of the CDR3 is TGTGCCAGCAGTCCCGGGACAGACTACGAGCAGTACTTC. It translates to CASSPGTDYEQYF.

This clone was seen a single time. The genes are TRBV28 and TRBJ1-6; TRBD1 is a possible D gene (6 bases). The CDR3 covers 13 residues. The germline CDR1 and CDR2 sequences are MDHEN and SYDVKM. Between the trimmed V and J ends, which lost 4 bases and 8 bases, there was a span of 9 bases. The CDR3 loop reads CASSSRGYSPLHF. The CDR3 nucleotides read TGTGCCAGCAGTTCCAGGGGTTATTCACCCCTCCACTTT. Full variable domain (remainder filled in from reference TRBV28 and TRBJ1-6): DVKVTQSSRYLVKRTGEKVFLECVQDMDHENMFWYRQDPGLGLRLIYFSYDVKMKEKGDIPEGYSVSREKKERFSLILESASTNQTSMYLCASSSRGYSPLHFGNGTRLTVT.

This sequence joins TRBV5-4 and TRBJ2-1, with unresolved D. V gave up 4 bases and J gave up 5 bases, with 16 bases separating them. Per the germline V gene, CDR1 is SGHNT and CDR2 is YYREEE (reference sequence). This CDR3 is 15 amino acids long. This chain's CDR3 is CASSLGRVPNNEQFF. CDR3 nucleotide sequence: TGTGCCAGCAGCCTCGGACGGGTTCCTAACAATGAGCAGTTCTTC. Complete variable domain (other parts from reference TRBV5-4 and TRBJ2-1): ETGVTQSPTHLIKTRGQQVTLRCSSQSGHNTVSWYQQALGQGPQFIFQYYREEENGRGNFPPRFSGLQFPNYSSELNVNALELDDSALYLCASSLGRVPNNEQFFGPGTRLTVL.

The V call is TRBV6-5, the J call TRBJ1-4; 9 bases are a match to TRBD1. Germline CDR1 MNHEY, CDR2 SVGAGI. The CDR3 is made up of 15 amino acids. Trimming cost V 7 bases and J 4 bases; bases outside gene matches: 7. The CDR3 loop reads CASKIRQGVNEKLFF. DNA of the CDR3: TGTGCCAGCAAGATAAGACAGGGGGTTAATGAAAAACTGTTTTTT.

The chain uses TRBV7-2 and TRBJ2-7, with D maybe TRBD1 (6 bases). V gave up 3 bases and J gave up 2 bases, with 11 bases separating them. This CDR3 contains 14 residues. Germline-derived CDR1 and CDR2 are SGHTA and FQGNSA. This chain's CDR3 is CASSFKQGAYEQYF. In nucleotides, the CDR3 is TGTGCCAGCAGCTTTAAACAGGGAGCCTACGAGCAGTACTTC.

This chain connects TRBV18 to TRBJ2-5; D possibly corresponds to TRBD1 (5 bases). Germline assignment: CDR1 KGHSH and CDR2 LQKENI. V lost 0 bases and J lost 3, with 17 bases in between. The CDR3 sequence is 17 residues long. CDR3 sequence (DNA): TGTGCCAGCTCACCACCATCAGGGTGGCCTGGGGAAGAGACCCAGTACTTC. The encoded protein is CASSPPSGWPGEETQYF.

The chain recombines TRBV7-9 with TRBJ1-3; D remains ambiguous. The CDR3 length is 16 residues. V lost 5 bases and J 2 bases, leaving 16 bases between the germline ends. Germline lookup yields CDR1 SEHNR and CDR2 FQNEAQ (reference sequence). The chain's CDR3 is CASSPVVALAGNTIYF. As DNA, the CDR3 is TGTGCCAGCAGCCCAGTCGTGGCGCTGGCTGGAAACACCATATATTTT.

Here the CDR3 DNA reads TGTGCCAGCAGCTTGGAGGGCGCGTCGGTTTATGGCTACACCTTC. This gives the protein CASSLEGASVYGYTF. This chain links TRBV5-5 with TRBJ1-2, with unresolved D. The ends were cut back, 0 bases at V and 5 bases at J, with 14 bases in the middle. CDR1 is SGHKS, CDR2 YYEKEE, per germline (reference sequence). The CDR3 consists of 15 residues.

The chain joins TRBV7-3 to TRBJ2-3; 11 bases match TRBD2. The germline gives CDR1 SGHTA, CDR2 FQGTGA. V shed 5 bases, J shed 5 bases, and the junction held 9 bases outside the gene matches. This CDR3 has 16 amino acids. CDR3 DNA: TGTGCCAGCAGCCCAAAACTAGCGGGGGTGGGAGATACGCAGTATTTT. Its translation: CASSPKLAGVGDTQYF.

This chain uses TRBV9 with TRBJ2-7, with no clear D. From germline, CDR1 is SGDLS and CDR2 YYNGEE. Trimming shortened V by 3 bases and J by 5 bases, and 12 bases separated the two germline ends. The CDR3 has 13 amino acids. The CDR3 region has the DNA TGTGCCAGCAGCGCCGACTGGGCCGACGAGCAGTACTTC. This codes for CASSADWADEQYF.

The chain couples TRBV15 to TRBJ2-3; D is undetermined. In germline, CDR1 is LNHNV, CDR2 YYDKDF (reference sequence). V gave up 0 bases and J gave up 6 bases, with 7 bases separating them. This CDR3 has 13 amino acids. DNA of the CDR3: TGTGCCACCAGCAGAGATCCCCCCGATACGCAGTATTTT. Translation: CATSRDPPDTQYF.

This clone appeared once. The chain is built from TRBV29-1 and TRBJ2-1; 14 nucleotides line up with TRBD2. The V gene end was trimmed by 3 bases and the J gene end by 3 bases; junction bases not matched to a gene: 1. The CDR3 has 15 residues. In germline, CDR1 is SQVTM, CDR2 ANQGSEA. The CDR3 DNA reads as TGCAGCGTTGAGGGGACTAGCGGGAGCTACAATGAGCAGTTCTTC. It is translated as CSVEGTSGSYNEQFF.

J is TRBJ1-2 and V is TRBV3-1 (or the pseudogene TRBV3-2), with 7 bases identical to TRBD1. Germline V gene data show CDR1 as LGHDT and CDR2 as YNNKEL (reference sequence). The CDR3 runs to 15 residues. V shed 1 base, J shed 8 bases, and the junction held 10 bases outside the gene matches. The CDR3 here is CASSQVRQGVAGYTF. CDR3 nucleotide sequence: TGTGCCAGCAGCCAAGTGAGGCAGGGGGTCGCGGGCTACACCTTC.

This clone has a single count. The genes are TRBV9 and TRBJ2-5, with a tentative D call TRBD2 (5 bases). CDR1 and CDR2 (germline): SGDLS, YYNGEE. V dropped 8 bases and J dropped 2 bases, with 19 bases sitting between them. CDR3 length: 15 residues. The DNA for the CDR3 is TGTGCCAGAATTGGGGATTCGGGGAGACAAGAGACCCAGTACTTC. Translated, it gives CARIGDSGRQETQYF.

This chain uses TRBV28 with TRBJ1-4, with D perhaps matching TRBD1 (5 bases). The germline V gene encodes CDR1 MDHEN and CDR2 SYDVKM. Trimming took off 5 bases at V and 0 bases at J, with 10 bases between the two ends. This CDR3 has 15 amino acids. DNA of the CDR3: TGTGCCAGCAGTGGGGCAGCGGCAACTAATGAAAAACTGTTTTTT. It specifies CASSGAAATNEKLFF.

The chain has TRBV30 and TRBJ2-7, with D unclear. V was cut by 3 bases and J by 6 bases, with 15 bases left in between. The CDR3 is 13 amino acids. Germline V gene data show CDR1 as GTSNPN and CDR2 as SVGIG (reference sequence). The CDR3 is CAWRGYVPGEQYF. The CDR3, as DNA: TGTGCCTGGAGAGGGTATGTGCCGGGCGAGCAGTACTTC.

The rearrangement uses TRBV6-6 and TRBJ2-1; 8 bases fit TRBD2. This CDR3 comprises 16 residues. J gave up 3 bases and V 2 bases, and 6 bases lay outside the gene matches. The germline gives CDR1 MNHNY, CDR2 SVGAGI (reference sequence). The CDR3 DNA reads as TGTGCCAGCAGTTACACTAGCGGAAAAAGCTACAATGAGCAGTTCTTC. Its protein is CASSYTSGKSYNEQFF.

The chain combines TRBV3-1 (or the pseudogene TRBV3-2) with TRBJ1-1, with a weak D call TRBD1 (6 bases). The CDR3 has 14 residues. Germline V gene lookup returns CDR1 LGHDT and CDR2 YNNKEL (reference sequence). Trimming pared 4 bases from V and 0 bases from J, leaving 9 bases between. As DNA, the CDR3 is TGTGCCAGCAGCCCCACAGGGCTGAACACTGAAGCTTTCTTT. Its protein is CASSPTGLNTEAFF.

This chain joins TRBV9 and TRBJ1-3; a weak D match, TRBD1 (5 bases). V lost 2 bases and J 1 base, leaving 10 bases between the germline ends. Germline V CDR1 and CDR2: SGDLS, YYNGEE. The CDR3 contains 15 residues. CDR3 in amino acids: CASSVGQGSGNTIYF. CDR3 DNA sequence: TGTGCCAGCAGCGTGGGCCAGGGTTCTGGAAACACCATATATTTT.

On this clone: The sample holds other DNA sequences that translate to the same CDR3. The chain links TRBV3-1 (or the pseudogene TRBV3-2) to TRBJ2-7; 12 nucleotides line up with TRBD2. Germline V gives CDR1 LGHDT, CDR2 YNNKEL (reference sequence). The length of the CDR3 is 16 residues. V lost 0 bases and J lost 2; bases outside the gene matches: 2. Here the CDR3 DNA reads TGTGCCAGCAGCCAAGATCGACTAGCGGGAGCCTACGAGCAGTACTTC. It is translated as CASSQDRLAGAYEQYF.

This clone was found a few times. This chain joins TRBV7-5 and TRBJ2-1. TRBV7-5 represents a pseudogene. The CDR3 sequence is 16 residues long. Written as DNA, the CDR3 is TGTGCCAGAAGCTGTATTCCGGGACGGGACTACAATGAGCAGTTCTTC. Its translation is CARSCIPGRDYNEQFF.

The chain has TRBV2 and TRBJ2-7; no reliable D call. V was cut by 6 bases and J by 2 bases, with 5 bases left in between. CDR1 and CDR2 (germline): SNHLY, FYNNEI. The CDR3 is made up of 11 amino acids. CDR3 in amino acids: CASRETYEQYF. The CDR3 nucleotides read TGTGCCAGCAGAGAGACCTACGAGCAGTACTTC.

This chain connects TRBV10-2 to TRBJ1-1, with a tentative D call TRBD1 (5 bases). CDR3 length equals 12 residues. Germline assignment: CDR1 WSHSY and CDR2 SAAADI. Trimming took off 2 bases at V and 8 bases at J, with 9 bases between the two ends. CDR3 in amino acids: CASSEPGREAFF. CDR3 in DNA: TGCGCCAGCAGTGAGCCGGGGCGGGAAGCTTTCTTT.

V and J are TRBV29-1 and TRBJ1-2, with D maybe TRBD1 (5 bases). Germline V CDR1 and CDR2: SQVTM, ANQGSEA. The CDR3 covers 14 residues. V dropped 6 bases and J dropped 0 bases, with 14 bases sitting between them. The CDR3 DNA sequence: TGCAGCGTACAATCCGGGACGGCTAACTATGGCTACACCTTC. Translating it yields CSVQSGTANYGYTF.

The CDR3 here is CASSWDPGFGVTGELFF. The CDR3 bases are TGTGCCAGTAGTTGGGACCCGGGGTTTGGTGTAACCGGGGAGCTGTTTTTT. The gene calls are TRBV19 and TRBJ2-2, with D perhaps matching TRBD1 or TRBD2 (5 bases each). Per germline, CDR1 LNHDA and CDR2 SQIVND (reference sequence). This CDR3 has 17 amino acids. Trimming cost V 5 bases and J 5 bases, with 21 bases left between them.

Remarks on this clone: Different DNA sequences within this sample yield the same CDR3. The CDR3 is CASRTDNTEAFF. In nucleotides, the CDR3 is TGTGCCAGCAGGACCGATAACACTGAAGCTTTCTTT. This chain connects TRBV2 to TRBJ1-1, with D unclear. The CDR3 sequence is 12 residues long. Germline V gene data show CDR1 as SNHLY and CDR2 as FYNNEI. The V end lost 6 bases, the J end lost 2 bases, and 7 bases lay between the germline ends.

The chain recombines TRBV28 with TRBJ2-7; tentative D call: TRBD1 (5 bases). V was cut by 5 bases and J by 3 bases, with 17 bases left in between. The CDR3 covers 15 residues. Germline-derived CDR1 and CDR2 are MDHEN and SYDVKM. In DNA form, the CDR3 reads TGTGCCAGCAGTCCCTCAGGGCAGGGATACTACGAGCAGTACTTC. As protein: CASSPSGQGYYEQYF.

The chain joins TRBV7-9 to TRBJ2-7, with 7 bases fitting TRBD1. Looked up from germline, CDR1 is SEHNR and CDR2 is FQNEAQ (reference sequence). Germline trimming cut 5 bases from V and 3 bases from J; bases unmatched to any gene: 7. The CDR3 is 14 residues long. CDR3 nucleotide sequence: TGTGCCAGCAGCCGGGACAGCGCCTACTACGAGCAGTACTTC. Amino acids: CASSRDSAYYEQYF.